This T cell receptor beta chain came from a study of blood T cell repertoires in COVID-19. In the case of this clone: An end of the junction differs from the germline gene, which may be a read error. The sample has other DNA sequences that encode this CDR3 too.

Per the authors' pipeline: The assay estimated nucleated cells by amplifying reference gene primers. The protocol was immunoSEQ multiplex PCR, while the TCRdb copy is restricted to in-frame clones and leaves out a portion. The V and J calls and clone size were taken over from that table, and D and trimming were inferred from the DNA. The top ten hold roughly 20% of the sample, which has 56,000 or so clones, approximately 88% seen once. CDR3 length: 14 amino acids. Germline V gene data show CDR1 as LGHNA and CDR2 as YSLEER. The chain links TRBV4-3 to TRBJ2-7; either TRBD1 or TRBD2 may fit D (6 bases each). This sequence originates from a human donor in a cohort sampled during active COVID-19. Specimen: peripheral blood. CDR3 residues: CASSRDRPGGEQYF. CDR3 DNA sequence: TGCGCCAGTAGCCGAGACAGGCCCGGGGGCGAGCAGTACTTC.